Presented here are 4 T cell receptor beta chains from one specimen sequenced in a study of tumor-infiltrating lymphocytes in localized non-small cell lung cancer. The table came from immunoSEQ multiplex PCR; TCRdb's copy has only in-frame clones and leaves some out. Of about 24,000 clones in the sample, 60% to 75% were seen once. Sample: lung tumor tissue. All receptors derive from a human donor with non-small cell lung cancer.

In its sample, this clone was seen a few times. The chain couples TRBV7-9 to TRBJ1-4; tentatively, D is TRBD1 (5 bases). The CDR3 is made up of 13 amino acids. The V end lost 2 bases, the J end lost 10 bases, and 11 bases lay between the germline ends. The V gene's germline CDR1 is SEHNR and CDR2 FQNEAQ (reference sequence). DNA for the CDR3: TGTGCCAGCAGCTTACCTCAGGGCGGAAAACTGTTTTTT. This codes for CASSLPQGGKLFF.

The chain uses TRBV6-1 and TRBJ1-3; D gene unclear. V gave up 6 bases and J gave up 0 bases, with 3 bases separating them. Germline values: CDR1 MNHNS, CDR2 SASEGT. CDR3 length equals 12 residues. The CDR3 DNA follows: TGTGCCAGCAGGGTCTCTGGAAACACCATATATTTT. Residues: CASRVSGNTIYF.

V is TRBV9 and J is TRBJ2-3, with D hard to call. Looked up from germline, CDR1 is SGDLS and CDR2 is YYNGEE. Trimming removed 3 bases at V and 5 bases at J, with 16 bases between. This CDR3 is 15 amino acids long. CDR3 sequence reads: CASSAQLMTGDTQYF. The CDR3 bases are TGTGCCAGCAGCGCTCAATTGATGACCGGAGATACGCAGTATTTT.

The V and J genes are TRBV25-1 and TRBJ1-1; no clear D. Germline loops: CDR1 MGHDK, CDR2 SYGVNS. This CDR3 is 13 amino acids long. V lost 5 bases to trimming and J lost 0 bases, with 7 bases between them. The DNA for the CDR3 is TGTGCCAGCAGTCCCCCAATGAACACTGAAGCTTTCTTT. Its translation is CASSPPMNTEAFF.